This T cell receptor (beta chain) was captured in a study of response to subunit inactivated influenza vaccine. General study results and limits: Authors suggested each seasonal flu vaccination may recruit only limited numbers of new T cells.

The germline V gene encodes CDR1 DFQATT and CDR2 SNEGSKA (reference sequence). This CDR3 comprises 12 residues. With regard to this clonotype: Its antigen is still unknown.

TCRdb called the RT-PCR reads again in MiXCR, with one record for every CDR3 protein. Here the sample spans about 240,000 distinct CDR3 sequences, about 12% being singletons. The source material was non-naive T cells sorted from PBMCs, sampled 14 days before vaccination. The receptor comes from a man aged 50 to 59 who received an inactivated influenza vaccine. The genes are TRBV20-1 and TRBJ2-7; D call uncertain. The CDR3 protein is CSGDDSSYEQYF. CDR3 nucleotide sequence: TGCAGCGGCGACGATAGCTCCTACGAGCAGTACTTC.